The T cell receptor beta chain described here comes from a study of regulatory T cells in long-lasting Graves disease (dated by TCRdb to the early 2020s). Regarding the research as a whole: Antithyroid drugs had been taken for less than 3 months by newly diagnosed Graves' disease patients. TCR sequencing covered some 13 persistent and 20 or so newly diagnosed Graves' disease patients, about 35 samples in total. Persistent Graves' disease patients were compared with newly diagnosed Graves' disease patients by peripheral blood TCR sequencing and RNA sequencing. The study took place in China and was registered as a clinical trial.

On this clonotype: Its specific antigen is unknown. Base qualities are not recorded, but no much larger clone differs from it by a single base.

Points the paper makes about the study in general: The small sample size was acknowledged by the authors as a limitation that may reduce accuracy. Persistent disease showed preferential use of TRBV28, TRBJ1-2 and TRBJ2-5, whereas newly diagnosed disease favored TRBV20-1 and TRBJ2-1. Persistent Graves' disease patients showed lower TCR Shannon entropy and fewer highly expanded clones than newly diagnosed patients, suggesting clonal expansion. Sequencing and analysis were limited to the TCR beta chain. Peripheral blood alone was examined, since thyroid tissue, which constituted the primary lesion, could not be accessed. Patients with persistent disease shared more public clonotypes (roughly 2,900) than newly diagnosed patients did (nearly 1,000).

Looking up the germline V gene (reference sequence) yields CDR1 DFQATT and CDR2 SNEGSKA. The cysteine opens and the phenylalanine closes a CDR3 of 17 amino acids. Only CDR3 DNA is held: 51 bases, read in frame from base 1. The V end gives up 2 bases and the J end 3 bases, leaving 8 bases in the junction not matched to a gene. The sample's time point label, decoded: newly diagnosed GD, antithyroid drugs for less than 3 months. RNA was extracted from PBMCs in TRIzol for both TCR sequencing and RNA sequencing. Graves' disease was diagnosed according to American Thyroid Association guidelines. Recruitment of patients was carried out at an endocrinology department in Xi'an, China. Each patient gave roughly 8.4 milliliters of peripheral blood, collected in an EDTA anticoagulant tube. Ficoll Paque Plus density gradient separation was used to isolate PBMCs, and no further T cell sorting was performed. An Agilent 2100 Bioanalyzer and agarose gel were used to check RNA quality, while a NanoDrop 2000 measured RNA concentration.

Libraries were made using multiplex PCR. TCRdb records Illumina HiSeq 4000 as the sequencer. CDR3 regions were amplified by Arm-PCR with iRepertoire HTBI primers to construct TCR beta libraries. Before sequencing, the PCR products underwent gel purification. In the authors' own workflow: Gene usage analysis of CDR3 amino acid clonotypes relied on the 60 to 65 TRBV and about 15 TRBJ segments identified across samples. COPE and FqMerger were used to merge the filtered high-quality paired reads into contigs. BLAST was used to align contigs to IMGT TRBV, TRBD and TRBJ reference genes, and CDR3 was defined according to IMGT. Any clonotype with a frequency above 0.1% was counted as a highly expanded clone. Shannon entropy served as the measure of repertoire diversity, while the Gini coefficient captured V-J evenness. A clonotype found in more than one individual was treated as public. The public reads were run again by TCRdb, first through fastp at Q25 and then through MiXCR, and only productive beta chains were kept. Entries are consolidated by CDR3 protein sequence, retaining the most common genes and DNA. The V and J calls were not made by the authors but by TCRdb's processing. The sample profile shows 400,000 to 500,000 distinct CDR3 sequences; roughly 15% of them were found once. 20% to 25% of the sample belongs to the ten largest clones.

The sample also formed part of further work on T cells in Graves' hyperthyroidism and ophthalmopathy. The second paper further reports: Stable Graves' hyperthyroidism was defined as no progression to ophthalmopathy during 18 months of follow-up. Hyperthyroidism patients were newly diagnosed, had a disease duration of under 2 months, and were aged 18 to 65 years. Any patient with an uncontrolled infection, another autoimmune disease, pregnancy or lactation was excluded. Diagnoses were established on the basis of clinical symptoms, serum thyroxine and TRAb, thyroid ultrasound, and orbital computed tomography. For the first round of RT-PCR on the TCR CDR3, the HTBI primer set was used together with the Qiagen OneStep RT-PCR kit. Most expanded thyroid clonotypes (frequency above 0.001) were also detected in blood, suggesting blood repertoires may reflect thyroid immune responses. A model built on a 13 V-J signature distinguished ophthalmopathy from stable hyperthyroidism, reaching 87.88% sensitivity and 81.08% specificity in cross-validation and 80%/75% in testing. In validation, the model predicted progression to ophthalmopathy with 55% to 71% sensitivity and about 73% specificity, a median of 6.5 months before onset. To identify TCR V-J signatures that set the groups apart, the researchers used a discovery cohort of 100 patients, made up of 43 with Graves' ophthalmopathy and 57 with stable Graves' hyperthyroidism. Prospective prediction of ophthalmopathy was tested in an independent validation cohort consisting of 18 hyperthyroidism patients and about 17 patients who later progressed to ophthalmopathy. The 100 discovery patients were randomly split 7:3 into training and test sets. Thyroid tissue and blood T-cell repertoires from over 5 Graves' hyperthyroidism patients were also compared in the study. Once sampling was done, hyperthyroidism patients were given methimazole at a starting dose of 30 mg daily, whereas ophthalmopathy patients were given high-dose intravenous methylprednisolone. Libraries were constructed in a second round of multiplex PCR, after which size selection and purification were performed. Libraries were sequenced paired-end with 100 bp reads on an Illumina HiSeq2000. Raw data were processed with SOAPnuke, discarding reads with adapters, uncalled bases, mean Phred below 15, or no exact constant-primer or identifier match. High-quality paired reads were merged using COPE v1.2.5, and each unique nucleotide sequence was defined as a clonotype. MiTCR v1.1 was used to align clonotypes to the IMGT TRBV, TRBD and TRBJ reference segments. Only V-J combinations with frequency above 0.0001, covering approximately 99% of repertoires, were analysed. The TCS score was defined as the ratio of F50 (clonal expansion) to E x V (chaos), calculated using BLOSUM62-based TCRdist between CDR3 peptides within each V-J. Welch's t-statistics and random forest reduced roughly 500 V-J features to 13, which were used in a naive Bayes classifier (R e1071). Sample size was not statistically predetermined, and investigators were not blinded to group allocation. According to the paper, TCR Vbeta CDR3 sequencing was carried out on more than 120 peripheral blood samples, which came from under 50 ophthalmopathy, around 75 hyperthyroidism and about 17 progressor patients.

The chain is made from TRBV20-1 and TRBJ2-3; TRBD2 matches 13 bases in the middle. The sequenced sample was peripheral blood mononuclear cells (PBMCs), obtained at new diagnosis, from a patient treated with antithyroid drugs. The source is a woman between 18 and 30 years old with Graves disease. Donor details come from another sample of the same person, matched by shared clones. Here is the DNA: TGCAGTGCTAGACGCGGACTAGCGGGAGTGAGAACAGATACGCAGTATTTT. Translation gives CSARRGLAGVRTDTQYF.